This TCR beta chain was recovered during a study of T cell responses to AZD1222 COVID-19 vaccine. Study overall: Doses given second, at about 4 or about 12 weeks, were pooled. Broader study findings: Clonal diversity was possibly underestimated; the donors were predominantly white British and more often female. All repertoire sampling was performed exclusively after the peak T cell response. Baseline serostatus was positive in only six AZD1222 recipients.

Generated by immunoSEQ multiplex PCR, the TCRdb table keeps only in-frame clones and is missing some. Of fewer than 35,000 clones in the sample, roughly nine tenths are singletons; the top ten hold 45%. A remark on this clone: The antigen is undetermined.

Germline CDR1 and CDR2: MNHEY and SVGAGI. This CDR3 contains 13 residues. V was pared by 4 bases and J by 6 bases, with 5 bases of the junction left unmatched. The sequence derives from an adult in good health. The specimen comprised peripheral blood, sampled on day 0 of AZD1222 vaccination. The chain carries TRBV6-5 and TRBJ2-7; the match to TRBD1 covers 8 bases. The CDR3 nucleotides are TGTGCCAGCAGTTCGCCTGGGACAGGCGAGCAGTACTTC. Translating it yields CASSSPGTGEQYF.